This is a list of T cell receptor beta chains from one sample in a study of cytomegalovirus exposure and HLA in healthy donors. TCRdb's copy holds only in-frame clones and misses some; the assay was immunoSEQ multiplex PCR. This table holds approximately 60,000 clones, 65% to 90% found once. The sequenced sample was PBMCs. The origin of the receptors is a man aged 25-45 years in good health and CMV-seronegative. The CDR3 runs from the conserved cysteine through the conserved F or W. D genes are given only for firm matches. The size of a clone is reported for some rows only, either as once, few or many, or as a class for expanded clones.

V,size,D,J,DNA,CDR3
TRBV5-4,-,TRBD2,TRBJ2-3,TGTGCCAGCAGCTTTCTAGCGGGATCAGAGGCAGATACGCAGTATTTT,CASSFLAGSEADTQYF
TRBV11-2,few,TRBD1,TRBJ2-7,TGTGCCAGCAGCTTAGTAGGGGGCAACGAGCAGTACTTC,CASSLVGGNEQYF
TRBV7-8,-,-,TRBJ2-2,TGTGCCAGCAGCTCTAAAATGAACACCGGGGAGCTGTTTTTT,CASSSKMNTGELFF
TRBV25-1,-,-,TRBJ1-2,TGTGCCAGTTACAGGGTCGACTATGGCTACACCTTC,CASYRVDYGYTF
TRBV7-6,once,TRBD2,TRBJ2-3,TGTGCCAGCAGTTATAGCGGGAGGGCCGGGGATACGCAGTATTTT,CASSYSGRAGDTQYF
TRBV5-6,-,TRBD1,TRBJ1-2,TGTGCCAGCAGCCTGGGACAGGGGGGCAACTATGGCTACACCTTC,CASSLGQGGNYGYTF
TRBV7-9,-,-,TRBJ2-5,TGTGCCAGCAGCCGACCCTTGACCGGGAACCAAGAGACCCAGTACTTC,CASSRPLTGNQETQYF
TRBV6-5,-,-,TRBJ1-2,TGTGCCAGCAGTTCAAACCAGGGCTATGGCTACACCTTC,CASSSNQGYGYTF
TRBV7-9,-,-,TRBJ1-5,TGTGCCAGCAGCTTAGTAAGCGGGGGTTTCAATCAGCCCCAGCATTTT,CASSLVSGGFNQPQHF
TRBV7-3,-,-,TRBJ2-3,TGTGCCAGCAGCTCGACCGGGAGCCGAGGTGATACGCAGTATTTT,CASSSTGSRGDTQYF
TRBV15,-,TRBD2,TRBJ2-3,TGTGCCACCAGCAGACCCAGTAGCGGGGACCCTCTCACAGATACGCAGTATTTT,CATSRPSSGDPLTDTQYF
TRBV29-1,-,-,TRBJ2-1,TGCAGCGCCCAAGGAGGTGAGCAGTTCTTC,CSAQGGEQFF
TRBV2,-,-,TRBJ1-4,TGTGCCAGCAGTGCTAACTCGGGAAATGAAAAACTGTTTTTT,CASSANSGNEKLFF
TRBV6-4,-,TRBD2,TRBJ2-2,TGTGCCAGCTCTAGCGGGGGCACCGGGGAGCTGTTTTTT,CASSSGGTGELFF
TRBV13,-,TRBD1,TRBJ2-6,TGTGCCAGTACCGACAGGGAGCATGGGGCCAACGTCCTGACTTTC,CASTDREHGANVLTF
TRBV7-6,-,TRBD2,TRBJ2-1,TGTGCCAGCAGCCCTACTAGCGGGATGCCTAGCTCCTACAATGAGCAGTTCTTC,CASSPTSGMPSSYNEQFF
TRBV11-3,-,-,TRBJ1-3,TGTGCCAGCAGCTTAGATCTGCGGGGGGCTTCTGGAAACACCATATATTTT,CASSLDLRGASGNTIYF
TRBV9,-,TRBD2,TRBJ2-7,TGTGCCAGCAGCCCCTGGACTAGCGGCTACGAGCAGTACTTC,CASSPWTSGYEQYF
TRBV9,few,TRBD1,TRBJ1-1,TGTGCCAGCACCGAGGGGACAGCGAACACTGAAGCTTTCTTT,CASTEGTANTEAFF
TRBV6-1,-,-,TRBJ2-5,TGTGCCAGCAGTGAAGAGGAAGCAAGCCGGGGGACCCAGTACTTC,CASSEEEASRGTQYF
TRBV6-1,few,-,TRBJ1-1,TGTGCCAGCAGTTTCACAGGGTTCAACACTGAAGCTTTCTTT,CASSFTGFNTEAFF
TRBV6-5,-,TRBD1,TRBJ1-3,TGTGCCAGCAGTTGGACAGGGGGCTCTGGAAACACCATATATTTT,CASSWTGGSGNTIYF
TRBV11-2,-,-,TRBJ2-5,TGTGCCAGCAGCCAATTCGGAGAGACCCAGTACTTC,CASSQFGETQYF
TRBV2,-,-,TRBJ2-1,TGTGCCAGCACCCACGGGGGTAGTCTCAATGAGCAGTTCTTC,CASTHGGSLNEQFF
TRBV2,-,TRBD1,TRBJ1-1,TGTGCCAGCAGCGACCGGGACAGGGAGTCCACTGAAGCTTTCTTT,CASSDRDRESTEAFF
TRBV5-4,-,TRBD2,TRBJ2-7,TGTGCCAGCAGCTCGGCGGGAGCTTGGCACGAGCAGTACTTC,CASSSAGAWHEQYF
TRBV25-1,-,-,TRBJ1-1,TGTGCCAGCAGTGACGGGGGGCGAGGGGGAAACACTGAAGCTTTCTTT,CASSDGGRGGNTEAFF
TRBV9,-,TRBD2,TRBJ2-5,TGTGCCAGCAGCCCCGGCCCTAGCGGGAGGGAAGAGACCCAGTACTTC,CASSPGPSGREETQYF
TRBV7-9,-,-,TRBJ2-7,TGTGCCAGCAGCTTACAGGCCTACGAGCAGTACTTC,CASSLQAYEQYF
TRBV7-9,once,-,TRBJ2-5,TGTTCCAGCAGCGTCGTGGGCGGGGCCCAGGAGACCCAGTACTTC,CSSSVVGGAQETQYF
TRBV7-2,-,TRBD2,TRBJ2-5,TGTGCCAGCAGCTTAGCGCTGACTAGCGGGGGGAGGGAGACCCAGTACTTC,CASSLALTSGGRETQYF
TRBV7-3,-,TRBD1,TRBJ1-1,TGTGCCAGCAGCTTGACAGGGGGCGGGGGCACTGAAGCTTTCTTT,CASSLTGGGGTEAFF
TRBV5-8,-,TRBD1,TRBJ1-1,TGTGCCAGCAGCTTCGGACAGGGTTACACTGAAGCTTTCTTT,CASSFGQGYTEAFF
TRBV27,-,-,TRBJ2-3,TGTGCCAGCATTAAGCTAGGGGGAGCTCTGGCAGATACGCAGTATTTT,CASIKLGGALADTQYF
TRBV7-9,-,TRBD1,TRBJ1-5,TGTGCCAGCAGCTTAAGCACAGGGGGCAATCAGCCCCAGCATTTT,CASSLSTGGNQPQHF
TRBV5-8,once,-,TRBJ1-5,TGTGCCAGCAGCTTGGGGACAGATTATAGCAATCAGCCCCAGCATTTT,CASSLGTDYSNQPQHF
TRBV6-4,-,-,TRBJ2-2,TGTGCCAGCAGTGACTCCGGGAGCACCGGGGAGCTGTTTTTT,CASSDSGSTGELFF
TRBV7-9,large,-,TRBJ1-4,TGTGCCAGCAGCCCCCGACAGGAATCTAATGAAAAACTGTTTTTT,CASSPRQESNEKLFF
TRBV5-4,-,-,TRBJ2-7,TGTGCCAGCAGCTTGGGGTATGCTGGGGCATACGAGCAGTACTTC,CASSLGYAGAYEQYF
TRBV6-5,-,-,TRBJ2-2,TGTGCCAGCAGGGTCCTAACGAACACCGGGGAGCTGTTTTTT,CASRVLTNTGELFF
TRBV28,-,TRBD2,TRBJ2-1,TGTGCCAGCAGTTCCCTCGCTCGCGGGGGGGGAAACTACAATGAGCAGTTCTTC,CASSSLARGGGNYNEQFF